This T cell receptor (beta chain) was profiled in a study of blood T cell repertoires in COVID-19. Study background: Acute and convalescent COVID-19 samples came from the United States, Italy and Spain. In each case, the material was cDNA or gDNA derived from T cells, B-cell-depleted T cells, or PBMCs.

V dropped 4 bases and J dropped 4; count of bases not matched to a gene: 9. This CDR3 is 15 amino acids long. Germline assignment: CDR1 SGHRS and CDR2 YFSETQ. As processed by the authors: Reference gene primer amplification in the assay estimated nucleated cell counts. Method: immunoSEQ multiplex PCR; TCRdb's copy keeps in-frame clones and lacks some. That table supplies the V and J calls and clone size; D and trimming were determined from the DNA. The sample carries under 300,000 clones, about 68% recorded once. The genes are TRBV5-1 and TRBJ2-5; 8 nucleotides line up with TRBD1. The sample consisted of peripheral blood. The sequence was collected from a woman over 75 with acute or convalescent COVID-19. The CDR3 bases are TGCGCCAGCAGCCTCGGACAGGGAAGGGGAGAGACCCAGTACTTC. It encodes CASSLGQGRGETQYF.